This passage covers 20 T cell receptor beta chains from one sample sequenced in a study of blood T cell repertoires in COVID-19. Measured with immunoSEQ multiplex PCR; TCRdb has only the in-frame clones, and not every one. This table holds about 270,000 clones, more than 75% found once. Sequenced input: PBMCs or T cells enriched from blood (not recorded which). The receptors derive from a woman aged 18-30 years who had recovered from COVID-19.

The chain carries TRBV7-2 and TRBJ2-7; TRBD2 aligns across 13 bases. The ends lost 5 bases at V and 3 bases at J; junction bases unmatched: 4. CDR1 and CDR2 (germline): SGHTA, FQGNSA. The CDR3 sequence is 15 residues long. The CDR3 loop reads CASSLGLAGNYEQYF. In DNA, the CDR3 is TGTGCCAGCAGCCTGGGACTAGCGGGAAACTACGAGCAGTACTTC.

The chain carries TRBV9 and TRBJ2-7; 12 bases align to TRBD1. Germline lookup yields CDR1 SGDLS and CDR2 YYNGEE. J lost 3 bases, V lost 4 bases, and 5 bases had no gene match. CDR3 length: 15 amino acids. The CDR3 DNA follows: TGTGCCAGCAGCTCGGGGACAGGGGGCTTCTACGAGCAGTACTTC. Translated: CASSSGTGGFYEQYF.

CDR3 amino acids: CASSVVTETSYGYTF. CDR3 DNA: TGTGCCAGCAGCGTAGTGACAGAAACCAGCTATGGCTACACCTTC. The rearrangement links TRBV9 to TRBJ1-2; possibly TRBD1 for D (5 bases). Germline assignment: CDR1 SGDLS and CDR2 YYNGEE. This CDR3 comprises 15 residues. Trimming removed 0 bases from V and 4 bases from J, with 13 bases in between.

The chain couples TRBV30 to TRBJ2-5; D might be TRBD2 (6 bases). The V gene lost 3 bases and the J gene lost 5 bases, with 13 bases spanning the gap. The CDR3 is made up of 13 amino acids. Germline assignment: CDR1 GTSNPN and CDR2 SVGIG (reference sequence). This CDR3 is CAWSAGTIETQYF. The DNA for the CDR3 is TGTGCCTGGAGCGCGGGAACTATCGAGACCCAGTACTTC. Drawing the rest from reference TRBV30 and TRBJ2-5, the complete variable domain is SQTIHQWPATLVQPVGSPLSLECTVEGTSNPNLYWYRQAAGRGLQLLFYSVGIGQISSEVPQNLSASRPQDRQFILSSKKLLLSDSGFYLCAWSAGTIETQYFGPGTRLLVL.

The V gene is TRBV5-5, the J gene TRBJ1-3; D is uncertain. The germline V gene encodes CDR1 SGHKS and CDR2 YYEKEE (reference sequence). The CDR3 totals 15 residues. V lost 1 base and J 0 bases, leaving 8 bases between the germline ends. The CDR3 here is CASSLSGPSGNTIYF. The CDR3 nucleotides are TGTGCCAGCAGCTTGTCCGGTCCCTCTGGAAACACCATATATTTT. Full variable domain (remainder filled in from reference TRBV5-5 and TRBJ1-3): DAGVTQSPTHLIKTRGQQVTLRCSPISGHKSVSWYQQVLGQGPQFIFQYYEKEERGRGNFPDRFSARQFPNYSSELNVNALLLGDSALYLCASSLSGPSGNTIYFGEGSWLTVV.

This clone was observed a single time. The V call is TRBV29-1, the J call TRBJ2-5, with 7 bases identical to TRBD2. V shed 7 bases and J 3 bases; nucleotides not matched to a gene: 8. CDR3 length equals 13 residues. Germline V lookup: CDR1 SQVTM, CDR2 ANQGSEA. The CDR3 region is CSAGWDYEETQYF. CDR3 sequence (DNA): TGCAGCGCAGGGTGGGACTATGAAGAGACCCAGTACTTC.

The rearrangement links TRBV3-1 (or the pseudogene TRBV3-2) to TRBJ1-2; D unresolved. The CDR3 has 16 amino acids. Germline CDR1 reads LGHDT; CDR2 reads YNNKEL (reference sequence). V shed 4 bases and J shed 4 bases, with 19 bases lying between them. CDR3 bases: TGTGCCAGCAGCCCTACTTCACCGATGGTCCCCTATGGCTACACCTTC. This sequence encodes CASSPTSPMVPYGYTF.

Details on this clone: The same CDR3 is also encoded by other DNA sequences in this sample. This chain links TRBV7-2 with TRBJ2-1; TRBD1 might be the D (6 bases). The V gene's germline CDR1 is SGHTA and CDR2 FQGNSA. Trimming left V 0 bases short and J 2 bases short, with 8 bases between. This CDR3 is built from 15 residues. The DNA of the CDR3 is TGTGCCAGCAGCTTAGCGGCAGGGGCCTACAATGAGCAGTTCTTC. It encodes CASSLAAGAYNEQFF.

The chain links TRBV5-6 to TRBJ2-1, with D possibly TRBD1 on 6 matching bases. The CDR3 is made up of 15 amino acids. From germline, CDR1 is SGHDT and CDR2 YYEEEE. V lost 4 bases and J 1 base, leaving 12 bases between the germline ends. CDR3 nucleotide sequence: TGTGCCAGCAGCCTGGGACATGTTTCCTACAATGAGCAGTTCTTC. Protein: CASSLGHVSYNEQFF. Drawing the rest from reference TRBV5-6 and TRBJ2-1, the complete variable domain is DAGVTQSPTHLIKTRGQQVTLRCSPKSGHDTVSWYQQALGQGPQFIFQYYEEEERQRGNFPDRFSGHQFPNYSSELNVNALLLGDSALYLCASSLGHVSYNEQFFGPGTRLTVL.

The rearrangement links TRBV19 to TRBJ1-4; TRBD1 agrees at 10 bases. The trim removed 7 bases at V and 8 bases at J, leaving 10 bases unmatched. Germline loops: CDR1 LNHDA, CDR2 SQIVND (reference sequence). The CDR3 spans 15 residues. The CDR3 protein is CASTPDRGRREKLFF. CDR3 bases: TGTGCCAGTACCCCCGACAGGGGGCGGAGGGAAAAACTGTTTTTT.

This chain links TRBV13 with TRBJ1-3, with D hard to call. The CDR3 is 16 residues long. The germline gives CDR1 PRHDT, CDR2 FYEKMQ (reference sequence). The ends were cut back, 0 bases at V and 3 bases at J, with 12 bases in the middle. CDR3 region: CASSLGLPPNGNTIYF. CDR3 in DNA: TGTGCCAGCAGCTTAGGTCTACCTCCGAATGGAAACACCATATATTTT. Full variable domain (rest looked up from reference TRBV13 and TRBJ1-3): AAGVIQSPRHLIKEKRETATLKCYPIPRHDTVYWYQQGPGQDPQFLISFYEKMQSDKGSIPDRFSAQQFSDYHSELNMSSLELGDSALYFCASSLGLPPNGNTIYFGEGSWLTVV.

This rearrangement joins TRBV5-6 to TRBJ2-2; 10 nucleotides match TRBD2. Germline V gene sequence: CDR1 SGHDT, CDR2 YYEEEE. The CDR3 contains 15 residues. V was clipped by 2 bases and J by 3 bases; unmatched bases: 1. CDR3 sequence: CASSLAGGYTGELFF. The CDR3 nucleotides read TGTGCCAGCAGCTTAGCGGGGGGGTACACCGGGGAGCTGTTTTTT.

This clone was observed a few times. One end of the junction is discordant with germline, which a read error may explain. The rearrangement links TRBV7-9 to TRBJ1-2; a weak D match, TRBD1 (5 bases). The CDR3 spans 17 residues. The germline CDR1 and CDR2 sequences are SEHNR and FQNEAQ (reference sequence). The CDR3 loop is CASSSSIPTRTTNPLHF. The CDR3 DNA reads as TGTGCCAGCAGCTCCTCCATACCGACTCGGACAACCAACCCCCTCCACTTC.

The CDR3 protein is CASSLAASGGYYEQYF. CDR3 DNA sequence: TGTGCCAGCAGCTTGGCGGCTAGCGGGGGGTACTACGAGCAGTACTTC. The chain recombines TRBV5-5 with TRBJ2-7; TRBD2 matches 11 bases. Unmatched junction bases numbered 5, after V lost 0 bases and J lost 3 bases. Germline CDR1 reads SGHKS; CDR2 reads YYEKEE (reference sequence). This CDR3 is 16 amino acids long. Looking up the rest from reference TRBV5-5 and TRBJ2-7 gives the full variable domain: DAGVTQSPTHLIKTRGQQVTLRCSPISGHKSVSWYQQVLGQGPQFIFQYYEKEERGRGNFPDRFSARQFPNYSSELNVNALLLGDSALYLCASSLAASGGYYEQYFGPGTRLTVT.

The rearrangement uses TRBV12-3 or TRBV12-4 and TRBJ1-4; the D gene is possibly TRBD1 (6 bases). Trimming took off 2 bases at V and 8 bases at J, with 9 bases between the two ends. The length of the CDR3 is 13 residues. The DNA for the CDR3 is TGTGCCAGCAGTTTACAGGGGAACGAAAAACTGTTTTTT. This sequence encodes CASSLQGNEKLFF.

The V gene is TRBV29-1, the J gene TRBJ1-1; perhaps TRBD1 as D (5 bases). CDR3 length: 12 amino acids. The V end was cut by 3 bases, the J end by 5 bases, with 10 bases between. Germline V gives CDR1 SQVTM, CDR2 ANQGSEA. This CDR3 reads CSVDLGGTEAFF. CDR3 nucleotide sequence: TGCAGCGTTGATCTCGGGGGGACTGAAGCTTTCTTT.

The CDR3: CASSPPASWNTEAFF. CDR3 bases: TGTGCCAGCTCACCACCGGCATCGTGGAACACTGAAGCTTTCTTT. The J gene is TRBJ1-1, the V gene TRBV18, with D unresolved. Germline V lookup: CDR1 KGHSH, CDR2 LQKENI. The CDR3 runs to 15 residues. Deletions cut 0 bases from V and 1 base from J, with 9 bases between.

The V and J genes are TRBV13 and TRBJ2-5; D gene unclear. Germline CDR1 PRHDT, CDR2 FYEKMQ (reference sequence). The CDR3 loop spans 13 amino acids. Deletions cut 2 bases from V and 5 bases from J, with 9 bases between. The CDR3 DNA reads TGTGCCAGCAGCTTATTTGAGGAGGAGACCCAGTACTTC. This gives the protein CASSLFEEETQYF.

The V call is TRBV7-2, the J call TRBJ1-6; 11 nucleotides line up with TRBD1. Germline V gene lookup returns CDR1 SGHTA and CDR2 FQGNSA. Trimming took 5 bases from V and 5 from J; bases not matched to a gene: 5. The CDR3 is 16 residues long. The CDR3 is CASSRTGGADNSPLHF. CDR3 sequence (DNA): TGTGCCAGCAGCAGGACAGGGGGCGCGGATAATTCACCCCTCCACTTT.

The chain links TRBV5-5 to TRBJ1-3, with D maybe TRBD1 (6 bases). Trimming pared 1 base from V and 6 bases from J, leaving 11 bases between. CDR1 and CDR2 (germline): SGHKS, YYEKEE (reference sequence). CDR3 length equals 14 residues. The CDR3 is CASSLRRGANTIYF. The CDR3 bases are TGTGCCAGCAGCTTGCGTCGGGGGGCAAACACCATATATTTT.